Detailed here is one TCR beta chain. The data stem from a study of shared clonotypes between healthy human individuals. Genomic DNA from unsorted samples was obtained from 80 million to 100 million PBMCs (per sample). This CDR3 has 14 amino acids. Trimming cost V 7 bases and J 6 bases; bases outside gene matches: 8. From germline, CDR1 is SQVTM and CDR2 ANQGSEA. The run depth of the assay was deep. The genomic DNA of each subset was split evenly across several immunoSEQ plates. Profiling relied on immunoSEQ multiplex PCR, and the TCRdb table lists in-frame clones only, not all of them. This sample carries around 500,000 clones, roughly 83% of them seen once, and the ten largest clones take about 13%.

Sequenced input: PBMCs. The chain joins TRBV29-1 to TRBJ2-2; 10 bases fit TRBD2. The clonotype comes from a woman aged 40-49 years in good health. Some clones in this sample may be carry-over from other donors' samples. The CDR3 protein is CSGGAGGPSGELFF. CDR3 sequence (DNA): TGCAGCGGGGGAGCGGGAGGGCCCTCCGGGGAGCTGTTTTTT.